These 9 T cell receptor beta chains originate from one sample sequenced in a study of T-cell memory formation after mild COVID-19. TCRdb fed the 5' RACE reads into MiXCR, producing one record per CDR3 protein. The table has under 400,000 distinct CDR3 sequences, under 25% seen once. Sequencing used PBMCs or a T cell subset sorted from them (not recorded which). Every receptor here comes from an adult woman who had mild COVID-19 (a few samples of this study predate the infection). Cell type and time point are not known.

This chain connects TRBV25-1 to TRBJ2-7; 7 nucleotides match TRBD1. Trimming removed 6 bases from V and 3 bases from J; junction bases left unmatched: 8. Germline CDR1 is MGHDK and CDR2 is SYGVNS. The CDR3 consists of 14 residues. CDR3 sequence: CASRTNRGFYEQYF. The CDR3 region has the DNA TGTGCCAGCAGGACCAACAGGGGATTCTACGAGCAGTACTTC.

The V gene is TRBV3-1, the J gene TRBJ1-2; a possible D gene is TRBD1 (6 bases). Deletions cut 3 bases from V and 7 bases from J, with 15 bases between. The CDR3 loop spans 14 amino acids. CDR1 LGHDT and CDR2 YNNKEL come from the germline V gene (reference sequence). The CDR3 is CASSQGNTGSGYTF. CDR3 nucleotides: TGTGCCAGCAGCCAGGGTAATACAGGGAGTGGCTACACCTTC.

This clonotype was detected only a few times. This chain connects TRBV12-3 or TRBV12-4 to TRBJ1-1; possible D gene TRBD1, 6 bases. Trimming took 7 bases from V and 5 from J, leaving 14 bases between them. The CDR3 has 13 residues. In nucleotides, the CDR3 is TGTGCCAGCAATCACAGGGAGGGAACTGAAGCTTTCTTT. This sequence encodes CASNHREGTEAFF.

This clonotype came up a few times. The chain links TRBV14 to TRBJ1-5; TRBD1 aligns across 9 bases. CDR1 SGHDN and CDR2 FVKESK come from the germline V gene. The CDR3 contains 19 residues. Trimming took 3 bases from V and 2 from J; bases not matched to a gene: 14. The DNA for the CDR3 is TGTGCCAGCAGCCAGGTGGACAGGGGCCTTTTTAGCTGCAATCAGCCCCAGCATTTT. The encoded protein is CASSQVDRGLFSCNQPQHF.

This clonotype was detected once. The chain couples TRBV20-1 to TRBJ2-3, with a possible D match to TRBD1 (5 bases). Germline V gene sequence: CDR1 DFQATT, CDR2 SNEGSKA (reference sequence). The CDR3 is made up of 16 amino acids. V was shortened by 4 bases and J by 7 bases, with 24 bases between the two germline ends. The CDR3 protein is CSAIDSSAKDRNTQYF. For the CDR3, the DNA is TGCAGTGCTATCGACAGTAGTGCGAAGGATAGAAATACGCAGTATTTT.

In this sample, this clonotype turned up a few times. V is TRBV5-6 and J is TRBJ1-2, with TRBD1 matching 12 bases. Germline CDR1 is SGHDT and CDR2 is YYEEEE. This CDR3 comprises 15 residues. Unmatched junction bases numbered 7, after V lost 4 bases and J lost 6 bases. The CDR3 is CASSQGTGGADGYTF. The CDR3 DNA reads TGTGCCAGCAGCCAAGGGACAGGGGGCGCGGATGGCTACACCTTC.

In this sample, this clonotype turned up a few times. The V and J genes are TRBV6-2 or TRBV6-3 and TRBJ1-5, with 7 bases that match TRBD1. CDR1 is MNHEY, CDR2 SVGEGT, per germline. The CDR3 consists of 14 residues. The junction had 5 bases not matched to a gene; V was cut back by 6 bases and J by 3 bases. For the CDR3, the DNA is TGTGCCAGCAGACCAGGGGGATTCAATCAGCCCCAGCATTTT. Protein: CASRPGGFNQPQHF.

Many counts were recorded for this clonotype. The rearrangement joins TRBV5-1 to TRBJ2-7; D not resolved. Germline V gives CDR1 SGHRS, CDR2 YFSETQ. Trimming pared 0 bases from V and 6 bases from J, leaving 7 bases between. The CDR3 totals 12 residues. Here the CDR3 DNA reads TGCGCCAGCAGCTTGGATCGCGGCGAGCAGTACTTC. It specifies CASSLDRGEQYF. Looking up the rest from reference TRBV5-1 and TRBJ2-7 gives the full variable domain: KAGVTQTPRYLIKTRGQQVTLSCSPISGHRSVSWYQQTPGQGLQFLFEYFSETQRNKGNFPGRFSGRQFSNSRSEMNVSTLELGDSALYLCASSLDRGEQYFGPGTRLTVT.

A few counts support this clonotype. This chain's CDR3 is CASSYEGQNTGELFF. DNA of the CDR3: TGTGCCAGTAGTTATGAGGGACAGAACACCGGGGAGCTGTTTTTT. The gene calls are TRBV19 and TRBJ2-2; possible D gene TRBD1, 6 bases. V was cut by 5 bases and J by 1 base, with 11 bases left in between. The CDR3 is 15 residues long. Germline V gives CDR1 LNHDA, CDR2 SQIVND (reference sequence).